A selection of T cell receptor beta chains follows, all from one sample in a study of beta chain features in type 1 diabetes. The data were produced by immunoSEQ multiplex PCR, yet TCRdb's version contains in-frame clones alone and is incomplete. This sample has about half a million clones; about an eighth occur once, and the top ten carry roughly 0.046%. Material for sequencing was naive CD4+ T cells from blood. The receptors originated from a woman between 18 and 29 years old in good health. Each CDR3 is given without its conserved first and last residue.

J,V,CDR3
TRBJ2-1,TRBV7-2,ASSLFGRNEQF
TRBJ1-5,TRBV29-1,IVGKGDQPQH
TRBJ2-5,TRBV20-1,SVRAGETQY
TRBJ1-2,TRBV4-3,ASSQDSAGLYGYT
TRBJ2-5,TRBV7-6,ASSFPPGTGVKETQY
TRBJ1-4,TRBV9,ASSAFQGHEKLF
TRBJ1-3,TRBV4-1,ASSQGQAPILSGNTIY
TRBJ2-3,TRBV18,ASCRDIPPDTQY
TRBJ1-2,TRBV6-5,ASRDRTYGYT
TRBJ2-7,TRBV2,ASSPRLESAEQY
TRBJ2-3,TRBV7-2,ASRRAGTDTQY
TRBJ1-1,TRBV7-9,AWGRYTEAF
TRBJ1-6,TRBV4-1,ASSHLQGRNSPLH
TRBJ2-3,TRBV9,ASSPLASGGGTQY
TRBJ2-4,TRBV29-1,SVGTGTNVQY
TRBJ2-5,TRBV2,ASSADSGETQY
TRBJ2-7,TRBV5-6,ASSGRTGDYEQY
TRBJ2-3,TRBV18,ASSPAPRTDTQY
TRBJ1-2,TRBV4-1,ASSQYATRNYGYT
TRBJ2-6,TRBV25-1,ASSDSRAGANVLT
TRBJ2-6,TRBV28,ASGRALGSGANVLT
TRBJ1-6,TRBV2,ASSPGQGGSPLH
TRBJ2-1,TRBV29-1,SVGMGRRLGEF
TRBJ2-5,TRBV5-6,ASSTRGLARETQY
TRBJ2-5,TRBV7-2,ASSLAGETQY
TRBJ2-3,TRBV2,ASISASTDTQY
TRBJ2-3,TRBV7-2,ASSLTMGEDTQY
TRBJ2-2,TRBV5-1,ASSWTVNGELF
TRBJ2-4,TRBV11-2,ASSLLGGKAKNIQY
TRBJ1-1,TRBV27,ASSLQGDTEAF
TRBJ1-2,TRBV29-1,SARWGQDGYT
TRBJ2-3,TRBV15,ATSRHIQGADTQY
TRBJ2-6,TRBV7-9,ASSPPVEGLRGANVLT
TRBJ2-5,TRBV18,ASSTTLYQETQY
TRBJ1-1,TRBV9,ASSARVSTEAF
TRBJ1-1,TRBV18,ASSPPGRNTEAF
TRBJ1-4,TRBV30,AWSRWTVPDNEKLF
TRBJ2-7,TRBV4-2,ASSQPLAGDSYEQY
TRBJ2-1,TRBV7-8,ASSESRGLHEQF
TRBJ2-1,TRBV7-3,ASSLNRLAEDREQF
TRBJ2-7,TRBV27,ASSLTSSGEQY
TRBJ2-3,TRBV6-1,ASSEVSDTQY
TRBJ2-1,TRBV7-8,ASTKQGNNEQF
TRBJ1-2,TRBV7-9,ASTGDRLSYGYT
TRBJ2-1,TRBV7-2,ASSLGTGFYNEQF
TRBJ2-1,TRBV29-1,SVRTSGINNEQF
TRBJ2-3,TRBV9,ASSPTMEGTDTQY
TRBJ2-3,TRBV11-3,ASSSLLAGTQY
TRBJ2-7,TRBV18,ASSPRGQGRLAGDYEQY
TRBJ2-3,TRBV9,ASSVEGTLGTDTQY
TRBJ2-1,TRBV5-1,ASSSGLAGYNEQF
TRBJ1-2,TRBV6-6,ASSYGRNYGYT
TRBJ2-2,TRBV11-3,ASSLAWTGELF
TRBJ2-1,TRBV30,AWRAGGNEQF
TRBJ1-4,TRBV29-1,SVRYPGTGAEKLF
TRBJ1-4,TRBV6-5,ASSQVRASGKLF
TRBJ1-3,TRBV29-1,SVQGVRNTIY